This T cell receptor beta chain stems from a study of ipilimumab plus nivolumab after autologous stem cell transplantation. Profiling relied on immunoSEQ multiplex PCR, and the TCRdb table lists in-frame clones only, not all of them. The data contain about 22,000 clones, about three quarters of them singletons. The CDR3 sequence is 15 residues long. Germline loops: CDR1 SNHLY, CDR2 FYNNEI. V trimming: 6 bases; J trimming: 5 bases; junction bases outside the gene matches: 7. The specimen comprised PBMCs, sampled in a trial of ipilimumab plus nivolumab as post-transplant consolidation. The J gene is TRBJ1-6, the V gene TRBV2; TRBD1 agrees at 7 bases. The TCR originated in a male donor with diffuse large B-cell lymphoma. The CDR3 sequence is CASRPGTANNSPLHF. In DNA, the CDR3 is TGTGCCAGCAGACCCGGGACAGCCAATAATTCACCCCTCCACTTT.